Following are 29 T cell receptor beta chains from one sample sequenced in a study of CD8+ T cells in alopecia areata. Treatment in this sample: oral pan-JAK inhibitor, 5-10 mg twice daily. Extraction and reverse transcription of RNA yielded cDNA as the sequencing template. Some clones are missing from TCRdb's copy, which holds only in-frame ones; the method was immunoSEQ multiplex PCR. The data hold around 150,000 clones, with approximately 60% observed a single time. This specimen consisted of CD4+ T cells sorted from blood, obtained at week 24, from a patient treated with tofacitinib. The receptors here all came from a human donor with alopecia areata.

The chain links TRBV5-1 to TRBJ1-6; TRBD1 agrees at 8 bases. The CDR3 extends over 14 amino acids. Germline V gene data show CDR1 as SGHRS and CDR2 as YFSETQ. V trimming: 4 bases; J trimming: 8 bases; junction bases outside the gene matches: 5. CDR3 DNA sequence: TGCGCCAGCAGCCAGGACAGGGCTGATTCACCCCTCCACTTT. Its protein product is CASSQDRADSPLHF.

This sequence joins TRBV5-1 and TRBJ2-2; maybe TRBD1 (6 bases). Germline V gives CDR1 SGHRS, CDR2 YFSETQ. Trimming cost V 4 bases and J 6 bases, with 16 bases left between them. The CDR3 is 15 amino acids. This CDR3 is CASSLQGLVAGELFF. CDR3 sequence (DNA): TGCGCCAGCAGCCTACAGGGATTGGTTGCCGGGGAGCTGTTTTTT.

A remark on this clone: One base away lies a much larger clone, so this may be a sequencing read error. This chain joins TRBV7-2 and TRBJ2-7; D call uncertain. The CDR3 has 11 residues. V was cut by 5 bases and J by 3 bases, with 5 bases left in between. Germline V gives CDR1 SGHTA, CDR2 FQGNSA. The CDR3 nucleotides read TGTGCCAGCAGCGTGAACTACGAGCAGTACTTC. It is translated as CASSVNYEQYF.

This clone showed up just a few times. J is TRBJ1-5 and V is TRBV6-6; 9 nucleotides match TRBD1. The V segment lost 6 bases and the J segment 4 bases; nucleotides outside the gene matches: 4. CDR3 size: 14 residues. CDR1 and CDR2 from the germline V gene are MNHNY and SVGAGI (reference sequence). The CDR3 loop reads CASRGQGTNQPQHF. In DNA, the CDR3 is TGTGCCAGCAGGGGACAGGGAACAAATCAGCCCCAGCATTTT.

The chain has TRBV18 and TRBJ1-2; no firm D call. The CDR3 runs 12 residues. V gave up 0 bases and J gave up 10 bases, with 9 bases separating them. The germline gives CDR1 KGHSH, CDR2 LQKENI. This chain's CDR3 is CASSPPSGTYTF. For the CDR3, the DNA is TGTGCCAGCTCACCACCTTCAGGTACCTACACCTTC.

This clone was detected a few times. The rearrangement links TRBV6-6 to TRBJ1-5; D not resolved. This CDR3 spans 15 amino acids. Trimming shortened V by 2 bases and J by 0 bases, and 8 bases separated the two germline ends. Germline V gives CDR1 MNHNY, CDR2 SVGAGI (reference sequence). The CDR3 DNA is TGTGCCAGCAGTTACGGTGCATATAGCAATCAGCCCCAGCATTTT. Translation: CASSYGAYSNQPQHF.

This clone has more than one count but fewer than ten. The chain carries TRBV7-9 and TRBJ2-5, with D unresolved. The CDR3 is 12 amino acids. Trimming cost V 2 bases and J 3 bases, with 4 bases left between them. Per the germline V gene, CDR1 is SEHNR and CDR2 is FQNEAQ (reference sequence). The DNA for the CDR3 is TGTGCCAGCAGCTTACAGGAAGAGACCCAGTACTTC. This codes for CASSLQEETQYF.

This clone came up a few times. This chain connects TRBV19 to TRBJ2-6; 9 nucleotides match TRBD1. CDR1 LNHDA and CDR2 SQIVND come from the germline V gene (reference sequence). J lost 2 bases, V lost 4 bases, and 0 bases had no gene match. CDR3 length: 15 residues. CDR3 protein: CASSNRGPGANVLTF. As DNA, the CDR3 is TGTGCCAGTAGTAACAGGGGGCCTGGGGCCAACGTCCTGACTTTC.

The genes are TRBV19 and TRBJ2-1, with D maybe TRBD2 (5 bases). The germline V gene has CDR1 LNHDA and CDR2 SQIVND (reference sequence). The CDR3 has 15 amino acids. Trimming took off 6 bases at V and 0 bases at J, with 12 bases between the two ends. CDR3 in DNA: TGTGCCAGTAGAACGACTGGGAGCTCCTACAATGAGCAGTTCTTC. Amino acids: CASRTTGSSYNEQFF.

The chain is built from TRBV10-3 and TRBJ1-5; D uncertain. Looked up from germline, CDR1 is ENHRY and CDR2 is SYGVKD. V was clipped by 0 bases and J by 5 bases, with 11 bases between them. This CDR3 has 15 amino acids. CDR3 sequence (DNA): TGTGCCATCAGTGAGTCAGGGTTTGTCGATCAGCCCCAGCATTTT. It specifies CAISESGFVDQPQHF.

This clone is a singleton in its sample. The V and J genes are TRBV30 and TRBJ1-6, with a possible D match to TRBD1 (5 bases). Trimming cost V 5 bases and J 10 bases, with 15 bases left between them. CDR1 and CDR2 (germline): GTSNPN, SVGIG (reference sequence). This CDR3 spans 13 amino acids. CDR3: CAWARGGGSPLHF. The DNA of the CDR3 is TGTGCCTGGGCTCGGGGCGGAGGATCACCCCTCCACTTT.

This chain connects TRBV10-2 to TRBJ2-3; 11 positions match TRBD2. V was clipped by 7 bases and J by 0 bases; unmatched bases: 12. CDR1 WSHSY and CDR2 SAAADI come from the germline V gene. CDR3 length: 18 amino acids. The CDR3 DNA sequence: TGCGCCAGCAAGTCCCTAGCGGGGGGTGGTGAGAGCACAGATACGCAGTATTTT. Translation gives CASKSLAGGGESTDTQYF.

This clone was counted a few times. The chain combines TRBV6-5 with TRBJ1-1, with D possibly TRBD1 on 6 matching bases. The CDR3 loop spans 15 amino acids. Trimming cost V 7 bases and J 4 bases, with 19 bases left between them. Germline V gene data show CDR1 as MNHEY and CDR2 as SVGAGI. In DNA, the CDR3 is TGTGCCAGCACCCTAGTGGGGGCCTGGGGCACTGAAGCTTTCTTT. Its protein product is CASTLVGAWGTEAFF.

This chain links TRBV6-5 with TRBJ1-6, with TRBD1 as a possible D gene (5 bases). The CDR3 contains 15 residues. V lost 1 base and J 6 bases, leaving 10 bases between the germline ends. Germline V CDR1 and CDR2: MNHEY, SVGAGI. For the CDR3, the DNA is TGTGCCAGCAGTTACTATAGGGGTGGTAATTCACCCCTCCACTTT. Translation: CASSYYRGGNSPLHF.

V and J are TRBV11-2 and TRBJ2-1, with 8 nucleotides matching TRBD2. This CDR3 region has 15 residues. With V trimmed by 4 bases and J by 4 bases, 6 bases remained unmatched. Germline loops: CDR1 SGHAT, CDR2 FQNNGV. The CDR3 DNA sequence: TGTGCCAGCAGCTCTCGGGGGGGAAATTACAATGAGCAGTTCTTC. Its translation is CASSSRGGNYNEQFF. The whole variable domain, filled in from reference TRBV11-2 and TRBJ2-1, reads EAGVAQSPRYKIIEKRQSVAFWCNPISGHATLYWYQQILGQGPKLLIQFQNNGVVDDSQLPKDRFSAERLKGVDSTLKIQPAKLEDSAVYLCASSSRGGNYNEQFFGPGTRLTVL.

The genes are TRBV11-3 and TRBJ2-7; 10 nucleotides line up with TRBD1. V shed 5 bases, J shed 8 bases, and the junction held 12 bases outside the gene matches. CDR3 size: 15 residues. Germline V gene data show CDR1 as SGHNT and CDR2 as YENEEA. The CDR3 sequence is CASSPTDRGNSKQYF. The CDR3 DNA sequence: TGTGCCAGCAGCCCGACGGACAGGGGGAACAGTAAGCAGTACTTC.

The chain employs TRBV9 and TRBJ2-3; 14 nucleotides match TRBD2. The CDR3 sequence is 19 residues long. The germline V gene encodes CDR1 SGDLS and CDR2 YYNGEE. Unmatched junction bases numbered 16, after V lost 4 bases and J lost 6 bases. The CDR3 bases are TGTGCCAGCAGCTTCCGAGGGACTAGCGGGGGCCTAAAAGGGGATACGCAGTATTTT. It encodes CASSFRGTSGGLKGDTQYF.

The genes are TRBV29-1 and TRBJ1-1; tentatively, D is TRBD1 (5 bases). From germline, CDR1 is SQVTM and CDR2 ANQGSEA. CDR3 length: 14 residues. Trimming took 6 bases from V and 5 from J, leaving 19 bases between them. CDR3 bases: TGCAGCGTCACTCCTAGGACAACCGGGACTGAAGCTTTCTTT. This translates into CSVTPRTTGTEAFF. The full variable domain, completed using reference TRBV29-1 and TRBJ1-1, is SAVISQKPSRDICQRGTSLTIQCQVDSQVTMMFWYRQQPGQSLTLIATANQGSEATYESGFVIDKFPISRPNLTFSTLTVSNMSPEDSSIYLCSVTPRTTGTEAFFGQGTRLTVV.

The chain links TRBV30 to TRBJ2-7; the D gene is possibly TRBD1 (6 bases). V shed 1 base and J shed 6 bases, with 19 bases lying between them. The V gene's germline CDR1 is GTSNPN and CDR2 SVGIG (reference sequence). The CDR3 spans 15 residues. Written as DNA, the CDR3 is TGTGCCTGGAGTGCAAAGGGGGTTGAGGTGACCGAGCAGTACTTC. Translated, it gives CAWSAKGVEVTEQYF.

The V call is TRBV5-1, the J call TRBJ2-1; weak D call: TRBD1 (5 bases). From germline, CDR1 is SGHRS and CDR2 YFSETQ. The V end lost 5 bases, the J end lost 0 bases, and 9 bases lay between the germline ends. The CDR3 spans 14 residues. The CDR3 loop is CASRDTRSYNEQFF. The CDR3 nucleotides read TGCGCCAGCAGGGACACACGCTCCTACAATGAGCAGTTCTTC.

The chain couples TRBV7-6 to TRBJ1-2; 7 bases align to TRBD1. Trimming cost V 1 base and J 4 bases; bases outside gene matches: 3. This CDR3 is built from 14 residues. The germline gives CDR1 SGHVS, CDR2 FNYEAQ. DNA for the CDR3: TGTGCCAGCAGCTTAGAGGGGGACAGCTATGGCTACACCTTC. Residues: CASSLEGDSYGYTF.

This clone turned up a few times. This chain connects TRBV30 to TRBJ1-6, with D perhaps TRBD1 (6 bases). The V gene lost 0 bases and the J gene lost 6 bases, with 9 bases spanning the gap. The CDR3 runs 14 residues. Germline V gives CDR1 GTSNPN, CDR2 SVGIG (reference sequence). The CDR3 DNA reads TGTGCCTGGAGTGTTCAGGGGACTAATTCACCCCTCCACTTT. Encoded protein: CAWSVQGTNSPLHF.

This chain uses TRBV2 with TRBJ1-5; D gene ambiguous. Deletions cut 4 bases from V and 7 bases from J, with 8 bases between. Germline V gene data show CDR1 as SNHLY and CDR2 as FYNNEI. The CDR3 is 12 amino acids. CDR3 residues: CASSVQYQPQHF. DNA of the CDR3: TGTGCCAGCAGTGTTCAATACCAGCCCCAGCATTTT.

This clone was seen a few times. This sequence joins TRBV6-1 and TRBJ2-5; TRBD1 is a possible D gene (5 bases). Germline CDR1 reads MNHNS; CDR2 reads SASEGT. The ends were cut back, 2 bases at V and 5 bases at J, with 18 bases in the middle. CDR3 length: 16 amino acids. The CDR3 bases are TGTGCCAGCAGTGAAATAGACAGTCGGAAGGAGGAGACCCAGTACTTC. Translating it yields CASSEIDSRKEETQYF.

This clone was found once. V and J are TRBV18 and TRBJ2-3, with 8 nucleotides matching TRBD1. The CDR3 runs 16 residues. The germline V gene has CDR1 KGHSH and CDR2 LQKENI. Germline trimming cut 4 bases from V and 4 bases from J; bases unmatched to any gene: 10. CDR3 nucleotides: TGTGCCAGCTCACTCCTGCCGACAGGGGTGGCAGATACGCAGTATTTT. This gives the protein CASSLLPTGVADTQYF.

The chain uses TRBV20-1 and TRBJ2-5; possible D gene TRBD1, 6 bases. V was cut by 4 bases and J by 5 bases, with 8 bases left in between. The CDR3 extends over 11 amino acids. Germline CDR1 and CDR2: DFQATT and SNEGSKA (reference sequence). The CDR3 protein is CSATQGETQYF. The CDR3 DNA follows: TGCAGTGCTACTCAGGGGGAGACCCAGTACTTC.

The chain couples TRBV15 to TRBJ2-5; D remains unclear. Deletions cut 5 bases from V and 5 bases from J, with 18 bases between. The germline CDR1 and CDR2 sequences are LNHNV and YYDKDF (reference sequence). This CDR3 is built from 15 residues. CDR3 in DNA: TGTGCCACCAGCTTTGGACCCGCGAGCAGGGAGACCCAGTACTTC. This translates into CATSFGPASRETQYF. The variable domain in full, completed from reference TRBV15 and TRBJ2-5, reads DAMVIQNPRYQVTQFGKPVTLSCSQTLNHNVMYWYQQKSSQAPKLLFHYYDKDFNNEADTPDNFQSRRPNTSFCFLDIRSPGLGDTAMYLCATSFGPASRETQYFGPGTRLLVL.

V is TRBV7-7 and J is TRBJ2-5; unclear D gene. The CDR3 runs to 14 residues. Germline CDR1 is SSHAT and CDR2 is FNYEAQ (reference sequence). The ends were cut back, 2 bases at V and 2 bases at J, with 9 bases in the middle. CDR3 in DNA: TGTGCCAGCAGCTTATTAGGGAAACAAGAGACCCAGTACTTC. It is translated as CASSLLGKQETQYF.

The CDR3 nucleotides read TGCGCCAGCAGAGCTACAGGGGACCGCACAGATACGCAGTATTTT. Translating gives CASRATGDRTDTQYF. V usage is TRBV5-1 and J usage is TRBJ2-3; 7 nucleotides align to TRBD1. V shed 5 bases and J 1 base; nucleotides not matched to a gene: 7. The CDR3 contains 15 residues. Germline CDR1 and CDR2: SGHRS and YFSETQ.